The 14 T cell receptor beta chains given below trace back to one sample, sequenced in a study of T cell responses to AZD1222 COVID-19 vaccine. Using immunoSEQ multiplex PCR, the repertoire was profiled, and TCRdb retains in-frame clones only, with some absent. The sample contains approximately 160,000 clones, roughly 94% of which appear only once. Sequences were derived from peripheral blood, sampled 28 days after the second AZD1222 dose. These receptors were taken from an adult who received the AZD1222 COVID-19 vaccine.

The V call is TRBV30, the J call TRBJ2-7; D may be TRBD1 or TRBD2 (5 bases each). Trimming cost V 6 bases and J 2 bases, with 20 bases left between them. CDR3 length: 15 amino acids. CDR1 and CDR2 (germline): GTSNPN, SVGIG (reference sequence). The CDR3 is CACKLTGTGAYEQYF. Here the CDR3 DNA reads TGTGCCTGTAAACTGACTGGGACCGGAGCCTACGAGCAGTACTTC.

The DNA for the CDR3 is TGTGCCAGTAGCGCCGGGACAGGGGGCGGCTACGAGCAGTACTTC. Translating it yields CASSAGTGGGYEQYF. This chain uses TRBV19 with TRBJ2-7; 12 bases fit TRBD1. V lost 6 bases to trimming and J lost 3 bases; unmatched junction nucleotides: 6. Germline assignment: CDR1 LNHDA and CDR2 SQIVND (reference sequence). The CDR3 spans 15 residues.

This clone is a singleton in its sample. The V gene is TRBV4-1, the J gene TRBJ2-1; 11 bases match TRBD2. The CDR3 has 17 residues. V shed 3 bases, J shed 6 bases, and the junction held 10 bases outside the gene matches. Germline loops: CDR1 MGHRA, CDR2 YSYEKL. The chain's CDR3 is CASSHYLTSGNSNEQFF. CDR3 sequence (DNA): TGCGCCAGCAGCCATTATTTGACTAGCGGGAATAGCAATGAGCAGTTCTTC.

The chain carries TRBV28 and TRBJ1-5; a possible D gene is TRBD1 (5 bases). CDR1 is MDHEN and CDR2 is SYDVKM in the germline V gene. The CDR3 sequence is 14 residues long. Trimming took off 6 bases at V and 0 bases at J, with 9 bases between the two ends. CDR3 region: CASRTQVSNQPQHF. The CDR3 region has the DNA TGTGCCAGCAGGACACAGGTTAGCAATCAGCCCCAGCATTTT.

The rearrangement links TRBV4-2 to TRBJ2-3; D remains unclear. V lost 0 bases, J lost 2 bases, and 9 bases lay in between. Germline V gives CDR1 LGHNA, CDR2 YNFKEQ. This CDR3 has 15 amino acids. In DNA, the CDR3 is TGTGCCAGCAGCCAAGAATTGTCTCCCACAGATACGCAGTATTTT. Translated: CASSQELSPTDTQYF.

J is TRBJ1-1 and V is TRBV5-8, with 8 bases aligning to TRBD1. Germline V gives CDR1 SGHTS, CDR2 YDEGEE. CDR3 length: 15 residues. J gave up 6 bases and V 3 bases, and 10 bases lay outside the gene matches. This CDR3 is CASSSNRGIGAEAFF. In DNA form, the CDR3 reads TGTGCCAGCAGCTCAAACAGGGGGATTGGGGCTGAAGCTTTCTTT.

The chain uses TRBV4-1 and TRBJ2-5; 8 bases line up with TRBD1. Per germline, CDR1 MGHRA and CDR2 YSYEKL. CDR3 size: 14 residues. Trimming at V came to 4 bases and at J to 4 bases, leaving 5 bases not matched to a gene. The CDR3 DNA reads as TGCGCCAGCAGCCTCGGACAGGGAATAGAGACCCAGTACTTC. This gives the protein CASSLGQGIETQYF.

The chain joins TRBV29-1 to TRBJ1-1; D not certain. The length of the CDR3 is 14 residues. Trimming left V 4 bases short and J 2 bases short, with 14 bases between. Germline assignment: CDR1 SQVTM and CDR2 ANQGSEA. CDR3 loop: CSVGFRAPNTEAFF. In DNA form, the CDR3 reads TGCAGCGTTGGTTTTAGGGCCCCTAACACTGAAGCTTTCTTT.

The chain couples TRBV7-3 to TRBJ2-3; D may be TRBD2 (6 bases). V lost 2 bases to trimming and J lost 3 bases, with 21 bases between them. Germline CDR1 reads SGHTA; CDR2 reads FQGTGA. There are 18 residues in the CDR3. CDR3 residues: CASSLDAPGVPGTDTQYF. The CDR3 region has the DNA TGTGCCAGCAGCTTAGACGCCCCGGGAGTACCAGGGACAGATACGCAGTATTTT.

V gene TRBV30 combines with J gene TRBJ1-4, with 10 nucleotides matching TRBD1. Germline-derived CDR1 and CDR2 are GTSNPN and SVGIG (reference sequence). This CDR3 contains 15 residues. V dropped 2 bases and J dropped 4; count of bases not matched to a gene: 4. The CDR3 DNA is TGTGCCTGGAGTACGGACAGGGGGATTAATGAAAAACTGTTTTTT. Its translation: CAWSTDRGINEKLFF.

This chain joins TRBV19 and TRBJ1-5; no definite D call. Between the trimmed V and J ends, which lost 4 bases and 3 bases, there was a span of 4 bases. This CDR3 region has 12 residues. Per the germline V gene, CDR1 is LNHDA and CDR2 is SQIVND (reference sequence). CDR3 in DNA: TGTGCCAGTAGTAGGTTCAATCAGCCCCAGCATTTT. Protein: CASSRFNQPQHF.

The chain has TRBV6-2 or TRBV6-3 and TRBJ1-2; D is unresolved. The CDR3 is made up of 14 amino acids. Germline V gene sequence: CDR1 MNHEY, CDR2 SVGEGT. Trimming pared 0 bases from V and 2 bases from J, leaving 7 bases between. The CDR3 spells CASSYSEKNYGYTF. The DNA for the CDR3 is TGTGCCAGCAGTTACTCAGAGAAGAACTATGGCTACACCTTC.

J is TRBJ2-1 and V is TRBV19, with TRBD2 matching 9 bases. The CDR3 is 14 amino acids. Germline V gives CDR1 LNHDA, CDR2 SQIVND (reference sequence). V gave up 8 bases and J gave up 1 base; unmatched junction bases: 3. CDR3 DNA sequence: TGTGCCAGTGGCGGGAGGGTGTCCTACAATGAGCAGTTCTTC. The encoded protein is CASGGRVSYNEQFF.

This chain uses TRBV10-2 with TRBJ2-2; 10 nucleotides align to TRBD2. Germline CDR1 is WSHSY and CDR2 is SAAADI. The CDR3 covers 17 residues. Trimming at V came to 5 bases and at J to 2 bases, leaving 8 bases not matched to a gene. CDR3 in DNA: TGCGCCAGCAGTCCTTCCATACTAGCGGGAAACACCGGGGAGCTGTTTTTT. The encoded protein is CASSPSILAGNTGELFF.